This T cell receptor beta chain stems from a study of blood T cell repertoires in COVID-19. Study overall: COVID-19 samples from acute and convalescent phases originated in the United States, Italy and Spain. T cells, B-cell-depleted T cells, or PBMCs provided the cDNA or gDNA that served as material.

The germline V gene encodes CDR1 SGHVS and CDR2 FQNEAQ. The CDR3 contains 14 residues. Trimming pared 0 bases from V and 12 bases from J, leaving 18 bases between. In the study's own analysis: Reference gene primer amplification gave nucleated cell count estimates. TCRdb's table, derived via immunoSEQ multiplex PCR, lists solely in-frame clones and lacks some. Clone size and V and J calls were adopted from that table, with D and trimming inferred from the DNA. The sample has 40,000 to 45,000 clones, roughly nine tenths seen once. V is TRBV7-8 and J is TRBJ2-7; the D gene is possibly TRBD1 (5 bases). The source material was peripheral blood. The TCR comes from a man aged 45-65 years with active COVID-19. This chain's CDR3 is CASSLATDRGPGYF. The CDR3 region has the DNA TGTGCCAGCAGCTTAGCGACAGACAGAGGCCCTGGGTACTTC.